Below, 32 T cell receptor beta chains from the same sample are listed, as sequenced in a study of CD8 T cells in ankylosing spondylitis. One entry per CDR3 protein results from TCRdb running MiXCR on the 5' RACE reads. The sample shows 250,000 to 350,000 distinct CDR3 sequences, less than 25% of them seen only once. The sequencing input was blood, either unsorted or a sorted T cell fraction (not recorded which). The receptors derive from a female donor with ankylosing spondylitis or in good health (not recorded which).

Only a few counts were recorded for this clonotype. The chain combines TRBV29-1 with TRBJ2-5; the D gene is possibly TRBD2 (6 bases). Trimming cost V 6 bases and J 6 bases, with 20 bases left between them. The CDR3 is made up of 14 amino acids. CDR1 and CDR2 (germline): SQVTM, ANQGSEA. CDR3 DNA sequence: TGCAGCGTCGGCGGACAAGGAGGGGATCAGACCCAGTACTTC. Translation gives CSVGGQGGDQTQYF. Complete variable domain (other parts from reference TRBV29-1 and TRBJ2-5): SAVISQKPSRDICQRGTSLTIQCQVDSQVTMMFWYRQQPGQSLTLIATANQGSEATYESGFVIDKFPISRPNLTFSTLTVSNMSPEDSSIYLCSVGGQGGDQTQYFGPGTRLLVL.

This clonotype was detected only a few times. The V and J genes are TRBV2 and TRBJ2-7; tentative D call: TRBD1 (5 bases). The CDR3 is 14 residues long. Germline V gene data show CDR1 as SNHLY and CDR2 as FYNNEI. Trimming left V 7 bases short and J 2 bases short, with 15 bases between. CDR3 nucleotides: TGTGCCAGCACTTCGGACAAATCGGCCTACGAGCAGTACTTC. It is translated as CASTSDKSAYEQYF.

This clonotype was found a few times. The chain joins TRBV7-8 to TRBJ2-1; TRBD2 matches at 10 bases. The CDR3 is 15 residues long. The junction had 7 bases not matched to a gene; V was cut back by 1 base and J by 10 bases. CDR1 SGHVS and CDR2 FQNEAQ come from the germline V gene. Here the CDR3 reads CASSLVASGSDEQFF. CDR3 bases: TGTGCCAGCAGCTTAGTGGCTAGCGGGAGTGACGAGCAGTTCTTC.

This clonotype showed up many times. The V gene is TRBV29-1, the J gene TRBJ2-1, with D perhaps matching TRBD2 (6 bases). Looked up from germline, CDR1 is SQVTM and CDR2 is ANQGSEA. V gave up 5 bases and J gave up 8 bases, with 19 bases separating them. The CDR3 extends over 14 amino acids. CDR3 amino acids: CSVNRREISDEQFF. As DNA, the CDR3 is TGCAGCGTTAATAGGAGGGAGATTTCCGATGAGCAGTTCTTC.

This clonotype was recorded at least ten times. The gene calls are TRBV29-1 and TRBJ1-2; no firm D call. Germline assignment: CDR1 SQVTM and CDR2 ANQGSEA. The V end lost 7 bases, the J end lost 6 bases, and 18 bases lay between the germline ends. The CDR3 is 13 residues long. The CDR3 DNA reads as TGCAGCGCTTCGGAAGACGCTCGAAATGGCTACACCTTC. It encodes CSASEDARNGYTF.

The chain joins TRBV12-3 or TRBV12-4 to TRBJ2-5; tentatively, D is TRBD2 (6 bases). Trimming shortened V by 3 bases and J by 9 bases, and 20 bases separated the two germline ends. The CDR3 has 15 residues. The CDR3 region has the DNA TGTGCCAGCAGTTTTGGTATTGGGGACTCCCCGGCCCAGTACTTC. It is translated as CASSFGIGDSPAQYF.

The rearrangement links TRBV2 to TRBJ1-5; D is possibly TRBD1 (6 bases). V lost 8 bases and J 6 bases, leaving 23 bases between the germline ends. CDR1 is SNHLY and CDR2 is FYNNEI in the germline V gene. CDR3 length: 16 amino acids. DNA for the CDR3: TGTGCCAGCTCCCCCCGGGGGCGCACAGGGATTCAGCCCCAGCATTTT. Translation gives CASSPRGRTGIQPQHF.

This clonotype was observed a few times. This rearrangement joins TRBV4-1 to TRBJ2-3, with no clear D. Trimming cost V 1 base and J 6 bases, with 11 bases left between them. The CDR3 extends over 14 amino acids. Germline-derived CDR1 and CDR2 are MGHRA and YSYEKL. CDR3 loop: CASSQVKDGDTQYF. The CDR3 DNA follows: TGCGCCAGCAGCCAAGTCAAGGATGGGGATACGCAGTATTTT.

J is TRBJ1-5 and V is TRBV10-3, with 9 bases identical to TRBD1. There are 15 residues in the CDR3. With V trimmed by 3 bases and J by 6 bases, 6 bases remained unmatched. Germline V gene lookup returns CDR1 ENHRY and CDR2 SYGVKD. CDR3 region: CAISDGTGPLQPQHF. The CDR3 bases are TGTGCCATCAGTGACGGGACAGGGCCCCTTCAGCCCCAGCATTTT.

This clonotype was detected a few times. The chain has TRBV24-1 and TRBJ2-5; tentative D call: TRBD2 (6 bases). V lost 5 bases to trimming and J lost 5 bases, with 17 bases between them. Germline CDR1 is KGHDR and CDR2 is SFDVKD. The CDR3 contains 15 residues. CDR3 DNA sequence: TGTGCCACCAGTGCCCCCAAGGCAGGGAGGGAGACCCAGTACTTC. Its translation is CATSAPKAGRETQYF.

The chain employs TRBV25-1 and TRBJ2-1; D is unclear. The CDR3 consists of 15 residues. Trimming left V 4 bases short and J 5 bases short, with 15 bases between. Germline V CDR1 and CDR2: MGHDK, SYGVNS. The CDR3 sequence: CASSALGEPDNEQFF. Here the CDR3 DNA reads TGTGCCAGCAGTGCTCTGGGCGAGCCGGACAATGAGCAGTTCTTC.

The rearrangement links TRBV7-3 to TRBJ2-2; D is possibly TRBD2 (6 bases). This CDR3 contains 18 residues. Trimming took 4 bases from V and 0 from J, leaving 18 bases between them. CDR1 is SGHTA and CDR2 is FQGTGA in the germline V gene. The CDR3 nucleotides are TGTGCCAGCAGCTATCACCCCGGGACTTTCTCGAACACCGGGGAGCTGTTTTTT. Its protein product is CASSYHPGTFSNTGELFF.

The chain uses TRBV4-1 and TRBJ2-1; D possibly corresponds to TRBD1 (6 bases). Germline lookup yields CDR1 MGHRA and CDR2 YSYEKL. There are 15 residues in the CDR3. V was pared by 4 bases and J by 6 bases, with 16 bases between. The CDR3 nucleotides are TGCGCCAGCAGCCTCGGGCCAAGAGGGGGCAATGAGCAGTTCTTC. As protein: CASSLGPRGGNEQFF.

This sequence joins TRBV6-2 or TRBV6-3 and TRBJ1-2; D is undetermined. With 6 bases removed from V and 4 bases from J, the gap between germline ends came to 9 bases. Per the germline V gene, CDR1 is MNHEY and CDR2 is SVGEGT. The CDR3 is 12 amino acids. The CDR3 protein is CASSAVGYGYTF. The CDR3 bases are TGTGCCAGCAGCGCCGTTGGCTATGGCTACACCTTC.

This chain connects TRBV7-2 to TRBJ2-1, with D unclear. This CDR3 contains 13 residues. CDR1 is SGHTA, CDR2 FQGNSA, per germline. Trimming left V 7 bases short and J 9 bases short, with 16 bases between. The CDR3 bases are TGTGCCAGCACCTCCTCTGGTAAGGGTGAGCAGTTCTTC. Translating it yields CASTSSGKGEQFF.

As concerns this clonotype: A read error may be the cause here, since a much bigger clone is one base away. The chain's CDR3 is CSVAGASNQPQHF. CDR3 DNA: TGCAGCGTTGCGGGCGCTAGCAATCAGCCCCAGCATTTT. The V and J genes are TRBV29-1 and TRBJ1-5; D is undetermined. The germline V and J ends were trimmed by 4 bases and 0 bases, with 7 bases remaining between them. Per the germline V gene, CDR1 is SQVTM and CDR2 is ANQGSEA. The CDR3 is 13 amino acids.

The chain links TRBV15 to TRBJ2-3, with D uncertain. CDR1 is LNHNV, CDR2 YYDKDF, per germline (reference sequence). The CDR3 length is 15 residues. V was trimmed by 5 bases and J by 6 bases, leaving 18 bases between them. The CDR3 coding sequence is TGTGCCACCAGCGGCTCCGGGCCACGGACCGATACGCAGTATTTT. This codes for CATSGSGPRTDTQYF.

This clonotype was picked up one time. This is likely a read error, given that the CDR3 carries no conserved phenylalanine or tryptophan at its end. V and J are TRBV2 and TRBJ2-3; tentatively, D is TRBD1 (6 bases). CDR3 length equals 14 residues. Per the germline V gene, CDR1 is SNHLY and CDR2 is FYNNEI. V was pared by 6 bases and J by 3 bases, with 13 bases between. CDR3 DNA: TGTGCCAGCAGCGTACAGGGTGGGACAGATACGCAGTATTAT. As protein: CASSVQGGTDTQYY.

This clonotype was seen more than once but under ten times. In DNA, the CDR3 is TGCGCCAGCAGCTTTCGCCCCCTGATCGCGGAAGAGACCCAGTACTTC. It yields the protein CASSFRPLIAEETQYF. The gene calls are TRBV5-1 and TRBJ2-5; D gene uncertain. Germline V gene sequence: CDR1 SGHRS, CDR2 YFSETQ. Trimming took 2 bases from V and 3 from J, leaving 17 bases between them. The CDR3 has 16 amino acids.

This clonotype was seen a few times. The chain employs TRBV5-1 and TRBJ2-1; the match to TRBD2 covers 7 bases. V lost 6 bases and J lost 8; bases outside the gene matches: 8. CDR3 length: 13 residues. CDR1 is SGHRS and CDR2 is YFSETQ in the germline V gene. This CDR3 reads CASMGEGLDEQFF. DNA of the CDR3: TGCGCCAGCATGGGGGAGGGCCTCGATGAGCAGTTCTTC. The full variable domain, rest sourced from reference TRBV5-1 and TRBJ2-1, is KAGVTQTPRYLIKTRGQQVTLSCSPISGHRSVSWYQQTPGQGLQFLFEYFSETQRNKGNFPGRFSGRQFSNSRSEMNVSTLELGDSALYLCASMGEGLDEQFFGPGTRLTVL.

This clonotype appeared a few times. The rearrangement uses TRBV29-1 and TRBJ2-4; 10 bases match TRBD1. This CDR3 comprises 15 residues. Germline CDR1 SQVTM, CDR2 ANQGSEA. Trimming took 5 bases from V and 0 from J; bases not matched to a gene: 4. CDR3 nucleotides: TGCAGCGTTCGCCGGACAGGGGGAGCCAAAAACATTCAGTACTTC. Amino acid sequence: CSVRRTGGAKNIQYF.

The chain links TRBV11-2 to TRBJ2-1; D call uncertain. The germline V gene has CDR1 SGHAT and CDR2 FQNNGV. V lost 5 bases, J lost 7 bases, and 15 bases lay in between. The CDR3 consists of 14 residues. The CDR3 DNA reads TGTGCCAGCAGCGATCCTTTAGAGAGGAATGAGCAGTTCTTC. It translates to CASSDPLERNEQFF.

The chain has TRBV20-1 and TRBJ2-3; D not certain. Germline CDR1 reads DFQATT; CDR2 reads SNEGSKA (reference sequence). The V end was cut by 6 bases, the J end by 6 bases, with 19 bases between. The CDR3 covers 14 residues. This chain's CDR3 is CSAYTIIGQDTQYF. The CDR3 DNA follows: TGCAGTGCCTACACAATAATTGGGCAGGATACGCAGTATTTT.

In its sample, this clonotype was seen many times. The chain has TRBV7-9 and TRBJ2-2; D tentatively reads TRBD1 or TRBD2 (5 bases each). The V and J ends lost 6 bases and 5 bases respectively, with 16 bases between them. The length of the CDR3 is 15 residues. Germline V CDR1 and CDR2: SEHNR, FQNEAQ (reference sequence). CDR3 amino acids: CASSSGRLMTGELFF. In DNA form, the CDR3 reads TGTGCCAGCAGTTCGGGACGGCTAATGACCGGGGAGCTGTTTTTT.

This clonotype has a count of ten or more. The chain is built from TRBV12-3 or TRBV12-4 and TRBJ1-6, with a tentative D call TRBD1 (5 bases). Trimming stripped 7 bases from V and 5 bases from J, with 9 bases between. The CDR3 has 13 residues. The CDR3 nucleotides read TGTGCCAGCACCGGGACTGATAATTCACCCCTCCACTTT. This translates into CASTGTDNSPLHF.

This clonotype was seen just once. The chain uses TRBV6-1 and TRBJ2-5; 8 bases are shared with TRBD1. V was pared by 7 bases and J by 5 bases, with 12 bases of the junction left unmatched. Germline V gene sequence: CDR1 MNHNS, CDR2 SASEGT. The CDR3 is 15 amino acids. The CDR3 region has the DNA TGTGCCAGCACCTCCAGGGGGCGAAGCGGGGAGACCCAGTACTTC. Its translation: CASTSRGRSGETQYF.

Ten or more counts support this clonotype. This chain connects TRBV20-1 to TRBJ2-7; the D gene is possibly TRBD2 (6 bases). Trimming pared 3 bases from V and 5 bases from J, leaving 20 bases between. The CDR3 covers 15 residues. Per germline, CDR1 DFQATT and CDR2 SNEGSKA (reference sequence). In DNA, the CDR3 is TGCAGTGCTAGTATATCGGGGGTCGGATCCCACGAGCAGTACTTC. This gives the protein CSASISGVGSHEQYF.

This clonotype occurred a few times. The chain uses TRBV6-5 and TRBJ2-1; D perhaps matches TRBD1 (6 bases). Germline CDR1 and CDR2: MNHEY and SVGAGI. This CDR3 spans 16 amino acids. Trimming shortened V by 2 bases and J by 7 bases, and 18 bases separated the two germline ends. This chain's CDR3 is CASSYVTPARGNEQFF. CDR3 in DNA: TGTGCCAGCAGTTACGTCACGCCGGCTAGGGGGAATGAGCAGTTCTTC.

The table lists this clonotype with many counts. The rearrangement uses TRBV11-1 and TRBJ2-1; 16 nucleotides agree with TRBD2. The CDR3 runs to 18 residues. The trim removed 1 base at V and 7 bases at J, leaving 7 bases unmatched. Germline CDR1 reads SGHAT; CDR2 reads FQDESV (reference sequence). DNA of the CDR3: TGTGCCAGCAGCTTAGTGGGGACTAGCGGGAGGGCCAGGAATGAGCAGTTCTTC. This gives the protein CASSLVGTSGRARNEQFF.

This clonotype has more than one count but fewer than ten. The rearrangement uses TRBV7-9 and TRBJ2-1; TRBD2 is a possible D gene (5 bases). V was cut by 3 bases and J by 1 base, with 7 bases left in between. CDR1 and CDR2 from the germline V gene are SEHNR and FQNEAQ (reference sequence). The CDR3 runs to 14 residues. CDR3 coding DNA: TGTGCCAGCAGCTTCCGGGATTCCTACAATGAGCAGTTCTTC. This gives the protein CASSFRDSYNEQFF. Together with reference TRBV7-9 and TRBJ2-1, the CDR3 gives the full variable domain: DTGVSQNPRHKITKRGQNVTFRCDPISEHNRLYWYRQTLGQGPEFLTYFQNEAQLEKSRLLSDRFSAERPKGSFSTLEIQRTEQGDSAMYLCASSFRDSYNEQFFGPGTRLTVL.

The chain combines TRBV6-5 with TRBJ2-7, with 8 bases matching TRBD2. Germline lookup yields CDR1 MNHEY and CDR2 SVGAGI. Losses at the gene ends were 0 bases for V and 2 bases for J; bases not matched to a gene: 3. CDR3 size: 15 residues. The CDR3 nucleotides are TGTGCCAGCAGTTACTCGACGGGGGGGGCCTACGAGCAGTACTTC. Amino acid sequence: CASSYSTGGAYEQYF.

This chain links TRBV4-3 with TRBJ2-5, with 8 bases that match TRBD2. The CDR3 has 15 residues. The J segment lost 3 bases and the V segment lost 4 bases, leaving 7 bases of the junction unmatched. CDR1 is LGHNA, CDR2 YSLEER, per germline. CDR3 residues: CASSRWGAGEETQYF. The CDR3 DNA is TGCGCCAGCAGCCGATGGGGAGCGGGAGAAGAGACCCAGTACTTC.